Described below is a single T cell receptor beta chain sequence and its context. This sample was included in a study of shared clonotypes between healthy human individuals. Assay used: immunoSEQ multiplex PCR; TCRdb lists only in-frame clones, some missing. The sample includes over 2 million clones, about 95% of them seen just once. CDR3 size: 13 residues. Per germline, CDR1 MNHEY and CDR2 SMNVEV (reference sequence). The germline V and J ends were trimmed by 6 bases and 4 bases, with 13 bases remaining between them. Naive CD8 isolation took CD45RO-negative cells positively selected for CCR7 and excluded terminally differentiated effector memory CD45RA+ cells.

Sequenced material: naive CD8+ T cells sorted from blood. The rearrangement joins TRBV27 to TRBJ2-7, with D tentatively TRBD1 (5 bases). The TCR was taken from a man younger than 35 in good health. The chain's CDR3 is CASSPRERYEQYF. CDR3 DNA sequence: TGTGCCAGCAGCCCCAGGGAAAGATACGAGCAGTACTTC.